These 6 T cell receptor beta chains originate from one sample sequenced in a study of cytomegalovirus exposure and HLA in healthy donors. The primer mix had 60 Vbeta and 13 Jbeta primers. Produced via immunoSEQ multiplex PCR; TCRdb's table is partial and in-frame only. The table records about 54,000 clones, about four fifths of them present only once. The sequenced sample was PBMCs. These TCRs come from a woman under 30 in good health and CMV-seronegative.

The DNA for the CDR3 is TGTGCCAGCAGTTTATCCCCCCGAGGGGGCTACACCTTC. Its translation is CASSLSPRGGYTF. The genes are TRBV27 and TRBJ1-2; no reliable D call. Germline values: CDR1 MNHEY, CDR2 SMNVEV (reference sequence). This CDR3 region has 13 residues. V lost 0 bases, J lost 8 bases, and 10 bases lay in between.

This clone has a single count. The chain employs TRBV6-1 and TRBJ2-3; 13 bases agree with TRBD2. The V and J ends lost 0 bases and 5 bases, in that order; junction bases with no gene match: 2. The CDR3 runs to 16 residues. Per the germline V gene, CDR1 is MNHNS and CDR2 is SASEGT. The CDR3: CASSEARLAGGDTQYF. The CDR3 DNA is TGTGCCAGCAGTGAAGCCAGACTAGCGGGAGGAGATACGCAGTATTTT.

The rearrangement uses TRBV18 and TRBJ2-7; the match to TRBD1 covers 9 bases. J gave up 5 bases and V 1 base, and 9 bases lay outside the gene matches. The CDR3 length is 16 residues. The germline V gene encodes CDR1 KGHSH and CDR2 LQKENI. The CDR3 DNA sequence: TGTGCCAGCTCACCACAGGGACAGGGCTTAATGGACGAGCAGTACTTC. Translated, it gives CASSPQGQGLMDEQYF.

The chain recombines TRBV7-2 with TRBJ2-5; 11 nucleotides agree with TRBD1. Germline lookup yields CDR1 SGHTA and CDR2 FQGNSA. V shed 8 bases and J 5 bases; nucleotides not matched to a gene: 7. CDR3 length: 14 residues. CDR3 coding DNA: TGTGCCAGCGGGGGACAGGGGGTAGGGGAGACCCAGTACTTC. Protein product: CASGGQGVGETQYF. The full variable domain, with the rest looked up from reference TRBV7-2 and TRBJ2-5, is GAGVSQSPSNKVTEKGKDVELRCDPISGHTALYWYRQSLGQGLEFLIYFQGNSAPDKSGLPSDRFSAERTGGSVSTLTIQRTQQEDSAVYLCASGGQGVGETQYFGPGTRLLVL.

The chain couples TRBV5-1 to TRBJ1-4; D is uncertain. Germline V gene lookup returns CDR1 SGHRS and CDR2 YFSETQ. This CDR3 is 12 amino acids long. With 5 bases removed from V and 4 bases from J, the gap between germline ends came to 6 bases. The CDR3 sequence is CASRHDNEKLFF. In nucleotides, the CDR3 is TGCGCCAGCAGACATGATAATGAAAAACTGTTTTTT. The variable domain in full, with the rest retrieved from reference TRBV5-1 and TRBJ1-4, is KAGVTQTPRYLIKTRGQQVTLSCSPISGHRSVSWYQQTPGQGLQFLFEYFSETQRNKGNFPGRFSGRQFSNSRSEMNVSTLELGDSALYLCASRHDNEKLFFGSGTQLSVL.

In this sample, this clone turned up once. This chain joins TRBV28 and TRBJ2-7; 10 nucleotides align to TRBD2. The V segment lost 3 bases and the J segment 2 bases; nucleotides outside the gene matches: 7. CDR1 MDHEN and CDR2 SYDVKM come from the germline V gene. The CDR3 contains 16 residues. The CDR3 nucleotides are TGTGCCAGCAGTTTTTCCGGGACTAGCGCAACCTACGAGCAGTACTTC. This gives the protein CASSFSGTSATYEQYF.